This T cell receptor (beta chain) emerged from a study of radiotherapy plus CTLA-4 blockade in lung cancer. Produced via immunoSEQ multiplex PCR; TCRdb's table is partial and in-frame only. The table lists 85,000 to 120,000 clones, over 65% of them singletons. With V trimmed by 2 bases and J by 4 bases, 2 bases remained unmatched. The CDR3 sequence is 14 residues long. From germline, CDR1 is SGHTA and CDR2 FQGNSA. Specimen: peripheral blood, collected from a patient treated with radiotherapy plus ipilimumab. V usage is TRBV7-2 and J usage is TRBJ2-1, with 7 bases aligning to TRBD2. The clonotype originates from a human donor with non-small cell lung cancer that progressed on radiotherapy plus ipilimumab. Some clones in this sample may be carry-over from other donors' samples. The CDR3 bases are TGTGCCAGCAGCTTAATCGGGGGGTACAATGAGCAGTTCTTC. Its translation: CASSLIGGYNEQFF.